These 18 T cell receptor beta chains were sequenced from one sample in a study of T cells in Graves' hyperthyroidism and ophthalmopathy (dated by TCRdb to about 2019). The library was produced with multiplex PCR. Instrument on record: Illumina HiSeq 2000. TCR beta CDR3 regions were amplified from RNA transcripts. The TCR CDR3 was subjected to a first round of RT-PCR using the HTBI primer set and the Qiagen OneStep RT-PCR kit. TCRdb reprocessed the public reads (quality trimming at Q25 with fastp, clone calling with MiXCR) and kept in-frame beta chains. Every distinct CDR3 protein forms one entry, paired with its most common genes and DNA. The sample yields 600,000 or so distinct CDR3 sequences; approximately 44% were counted once. 8% to 8.5% of the sample is in the top ten clones. The sample was peripheral blood or thyroid tissue (not recorded which). Receptor source: a woman younger than 30 with Graves' hyperthyroidism. Donor details come from another sample of the same person, matched by shared clones.

This clonotype was recorded a few times. V and J are TRBV7-4 and TRBJ2-7, with 7 bases that match TRBD2. Germline V gene data show CDR1 as SGHVT and CDR2 as SQSDAQ. The CDR3 contains 15 residues. V lost 5 bases and J lost 2; bases outside the gene matches: 9. In DNA, the CDR3 is TGTGCCAGCAGCCAAGTTGGAGCGGGGACCTACGAGCAGTACTTC. Its translation: CASSQVGAGTYEQYF.

This clonotype was picked up many times. This chain joins TRBV5-1 and TRBJ2-7, with D tentatively TRBD1 (5 bases). The CDR3 is made up of 13 amino acids. CDR1 SGHRS and CDR2 YFSETQ come from the germline V gene. Trimming took off 2 bases at V and 1 base at J, with 7 bases between the two ends. CDR3 nucleotides: TGCGCCAGCAGCTTACAGGAGTCCTACGAGCAGTACTTC. It codes for CASSLQESYEQYF.

The CDR3 loop reads CASSLGRGGGGYTF. In nucleotides, the CDR3 is TGTGCCAGCAGCTTAGGCAGGGGAGGAGGTGGCTACACCTTC. The chain couples TRBV7-2 to TRBJ1-2; TRBD1 might be the D (6 bases). Trimming removed 1 base from V and 7 bases from J, with 13 bases in between. In germline, CDR1 is SGHTA, CDR2 FQGNSA. The length of the CDR3 is 14 residues.

The chain uses TRBV20-1 and TRBJ1-5; 8 bases agree with TRBD1. Trimming at V came to 4 bases and at J to 2 bases, leaving 4 bases not matched to a gene. There are 14 residues in the CDR3. The germline V gene has CDR1 DFQATT and CDR2 SNEGSKA (reference sequence). CDR3 residues: CSATGQGRNQPQHF. CDR3 DNA sequence: TGCAGTGCTACCGGACAGGGACGCAATCAGCCCCAGCATTTT.

This clonotype was seen only a few times. This chain links TRBV2 with TRBJ1-4, with a possible D match to TRBD1 (5 bases). Deletions cut 10 bases from V and 0 bases from J, with 15 bases between. CDR1 and CDR2 (germline): SNHLY, FYNNEI. The CDR3 sequence is 15 residues long. The CDR3, as DNA: TGTGCCACAAAGACAGATGGGACAACTAATGAAAAACTGTTTTTT. Encoded protein: CATKTDGTTNEKLFF.

This chain links TRBV7-9 with TRBJ2-7; possible D gene TRBD2, 6 bases. The CDR3 covers 14 residues. Germline loops: CDR1 SEHNR, CDR2 FQNEAQ (reference sequence). V lost 7 bases and J 5 bases, leaving 18 bases between the germline ends. The CDR3 is CASTLLAQRDEQYF. The CDR3 DNA follows: TGTGCCAGCACCCTCCTAGCGCAAAGGGACGAGCAGTACTTC.

On this clonotype itself: An end of the junction does not agree with germline; a read error may underlie this. The V and J genes are TRBV7-9 and TRBJ1-5, with D unclear. The CDR3 is 15 amino acids. Germline CDR1 is SEHNR and CDR2 is FQNEAQ (reference sequence). The CDR3 loop reads CASSALGFGNQPQHF. The DNA for the CDR3 is TGCGCCAGCAGCGCACTGGGATTCGGCAATCAGCCCCAGCATTTT.

This clonotype was detected ten times or more. The chain uses TRBV7-9 and TRBJ2-5; no clear D. Germline V gene sequence: CDR1 SEHNR, CDR2 FQNEAQ (reference sequence). V lost 4 bases and J lost 1, with 10 bases in between. The CDR3 totals 14 residues. This CDR3 is CASSSSGSQETQYF. The DNA for the CDR3 is TGTGCCAGCAGCTCGTCCGGGTCCCAAGAGACCCAGTACTTC.

The J gene is TRBJ1-4, the V gene TRBV25-1; D not resolved. Germline V lookup: CDR1 MGHDK, CDR2 SYGVNS. The V end lost 6 bases, the J end lost 7 bases, and 18 bases lay between the germline ends. The CDR3 totals 15 residues. CDR3 region: CASSHPGRVGEKLFF. The DNA of the CDR3 is TGTGCCAGCAGCCATCCCGGGAGGGTCGGTGAAAAACTGTTTTTT. The full variable domain, rest sourced from reference TRBV25-1 and TRBJ1-4, is EADIYQTPRYLVIGTGKKITLECSQTMGHDKMYWYQQDPGMELHLIHYSYGVNSTEKGDLSSESTVSRIRTEHFPLTLESARPSHTSQYLCASSHPGRVGEKLFFGSGTQLSVL.

A few counts support this clonotype. The rearrangement uses TRBV29-1 and TRBJ2-3; D ambiguous. The CDR3 length is 13 residues. V dropped 4 bases and J dropped 2 bases, with 10 bases sitting between them. CDR1 is SQVTM, CDR2 ANQGSEA, per germline. The CDR3, as DNA: TGCAGCGTTGCGACCACTTCCACAGATACGCAGTATTTT. It translates to CSVATTSTDTQYF.

This chain joins TRBV9 and TRBJ1-3; D remains ambiguous. CDR1 and CDR2 (germline): SGDLS, YYNGEE. The CDR3 has 12 residues. V was clipped by 4 bases and J by 4 bases, with 6 bases between them. For the CDR3, the DNA is TGTGCCAGCAGCCTTAGAGGAAACACCATATATTTT. It is translated as CASSLRGNTIYF.

The rearrangement links TRBV20-1 to TRBJ1-2; no reliable D call. The CDR3 consists of 17 residues. V was clipped by 0 bases and J by 2 bases, with 19 bases between them. The germline V gene has CDR1 DFQATT and CDR2 SNEGSKA (reference sequence). CDR3 sequence (DNA): TGCAGTGCTAGAGATTCCCCTTATGGTTGGGGAAACTATGGCTACACCTTC. It is translated as CSARDSPYGWGNYGYTF.

The V gene is TRBV20-1, the J gene TRBJ1-4; D perhaps matches TRBD1 (5 bases). CDR1 and CDR2 from the germline V gene are DFQATT and SNEGSKA (reference sequence). Trimming left V 4 bases short and J 4 bases short, with 13 bases between. CDR3 size: 14 residues. CDR3 in amino acids: CSATRDSRNEKLFF. DNA for the CDR3: TGCAGTGCTACTCGGGACTCCCGTAATGAAAAACTGTTTTTT.

This clonotype came up many times. V is TRBV15 and J is TRBJ2-2, with 13 positions matching TRBD2. The germline V gene encodes CDR1 LNHNV and CDR2 YYDKDF (reference sequence). This CDR3 has 17 residues. V lost 0 bases to trimming and J lost 4 bases; unmatched junction nucleotides: 2. The CDR3 DNA is TGTGCCACCAGCAGAGATCGGACTAGCGGGGGCACCGGGGAGCTGTTTTTT. It encodes CATSRDRTSGGTGELFF.

The chain uses TRBV6-5 and TRBJ2-7; D is uncertain. V was clipped by 6 bases and J by 5 bases, with 14 bases between them. The CDR3 has 13 residues. Germline CDR1 is MNHEY and CDR2 is SVGAGI. The CDR3 protein is CASSPIGRDEQYF. CDR3 nucleotides: TGTGCCAGCAGCCCTATAGGACGTGACGAGCAGTACTTC.

For this clonotype: Just one base apart from a much larger clone, this may be a read error. CDR3 sequence: CASNGMEDDQPQHF. Here the CDR3 DNA reads TGTGCCAGCAACGGCATGGAGGACGATCAGCCCCAGCATTTT. J is TRBJ1-5 and V is TRBV2; D gene unclear. The CDR3 length is 14 residues. Trimming stripped 7 bases from V and 5 bases from J, with 15 bases between. The germline V gene has CDR1 SNHLY and CDR2 FYNNEI.

This clonotype was detected only a few times. This chain joins TRBV7-2 and TRBJ2-5, with TRBD1 matching 9 bases. Germline V gene lookup returns CDR1 SGHTA and CDR2 FQGNSA. This CDR3 is built from 15 residues. The V gene end was trimmed by 5 bases and the J gene end by 2 bases; junction bases not matched to a gene: 6. Written as DNA, the CDR3 is TGTGCCAGCAGCATAGGGACAGGGCAACAAGAGACCCAGTACTTC. Translated: CASSIGTGQQETQYF.

The rearrangement joins TRBV19 to TRBJ1-5; 9 bases align to TRBD1. The length of the CDR3 is 13 residues. The V gene's germline CDR1 is LNHDA and CDR2 SQIVND (reference sequence). The J segment lost 7 bases and the V segment lost 3 bases, leaving 1 base of the junction unmatched. The CDR3 region has the DNA TGTGCCAGTAGTATCGACAGGGGGCAGCCCCAGCATTTT. Translated, it gives CASSIDRGQPQHF.